This entry describes one T cell receptor (beta chain). This sample is part of a study of shared T cell receptors in the human thymus. Germline V gives CDR1 SGHRS, CDR2 YFSETQ. This CDR3 has 13 residues. After removal of 4 bases from V and 13 bases from J, the junction contained 9 bases not matched to a gene. TCRdb keeps only in-frame clones here, not all; method: immunoSEQ multiplex PCR. This sample yields 500,000 to 850,000 clones, of which about 90% are seen a single time; 0.0094% belongs to the top ten. Separately, the same data were catalogued under a study of human thymus T cells. That source reports: The thymus tissue came from resections taken during corrective heart surgery. Blood and thymic repertoires both appeared biased in V and J gene usage.

This TCR was recovered from a boy younger than two with a congenital heart defect. This sequence joins TRBV5-1 and TRBJ2-1; TRBD2 matches 9 bases. Sequencing was performed on thymocytes. CDR3 coding DNA: TGCGCCAGCAGCGTAAGCCAAGCGGGAGGTCAGTTCTTC. Encoded protein: CASSVSQAGGQFF. Based on the CDR3 plus reference TRBV5-1 and TRBJ2-1, the full variable domain is KAGVTQTPRYLIKTRGQQVTLSCSPISGHRSVSWYQQTPGQGLQFLFEYFSETQRNKGNFPGRFSGRQFSNSRSEMNVSTLELGDSALYLCASSVSQAGGQFFGPGTRLTVL.